This TCR beta chain was sequenced during a study of blood T cell repertoires in COVID-19. About the research overall: Italy, Spain and the United States were the sources of the convalescent and acute COVID-19 samples. PBMCs, B-cell-depleted T cells, or T cells were the source of the cDNA or gDNA that made up the material.

Measured with immunoSEQ multiplex PCR; TCRdb has only the in-frame clones, and not every one. The sample has 230,000 or so clones, about 80% seen once. This CDR3 is built from 15 residues. Germline lookup yields CDR1 LNHDA and CDR2 SQIVND (reference sequence). V was clipped by 8 bases and J by 4 bases, with 17 bases between them. Sequencing was carried out using peripheral blood. This chain links TRBV19 with TRBJ1-4; TRBD1 might be the D (6 bases). The clonotype was recovered from a middle-aged man with active or convalescent COVID-19. The chain's CDR3 is CASGTDSLYNEKLFF. CDR3 nucleotides: TGTGCCAGTGGAACGGACAGTCTATATAATGAAAAACTGTTTTTT. Drawing the rest from reference TRBV19 and TRBJ1-4, the complete variable domain is DGGITQSPKYLFRKEGQNVTLSCEQNLNHDAMYWYRQDPGQGLRLIYYSQIVNDFQKGDIAEGYSVSREKKESFPLTVTSAQKNPTAFYLCASGTDSLYNEKLFFGSGTQLSVL.